The T cell receptor beta chain described here comes from a study of HIV-infected children after antiretroviral therapy interruption. The overall study: Median age was approximately 9.5 years (interruption) and approximately 8 years (continuous).

Treatment: PENTA 11 planned treatment interruption arm or continuous ART arm. The CDR3 length is 14 residues. Trimming took 6 bases from V and 5 from J; bases not matched to a gene: 12. Germline V gene lookup returns CDR1 DFQATT and CDR2 SNEGSKA (reference sequence). A 3' RACE protocol on RNA, with unique molecular identifiers, produced the TCR library. Each CDR3 protein gets one entry after TCRdb re-called the 3' RACE reads with MiXCR. Among about 15,000 distinct CDR3 sequences listed, 3% to 3.5% were seen once. This clonotype occurred many times. The V and J genes are TRBV20-1 and TRBJ2-7; TRBD1 aligns across 8 bases. This TCR was recovered from a child aged 2 to 17 with HIV. This sample comprised CD45RA+ CD4+ T cells from PBMCs, obtained from a donor given antiretroviral therapy, either interrupted or continuous. Subset: naive CD4+ CD45RA+ CD45RO- T cells. In nucleotides, the CDR3 is TGCAGTGCCGTCCCGGGACAGGCGAAGCACGAGCAGTACTTC. It encodes CSAVPGQAKHEQYF.